This T cell receptor beta chain derives from a study of breast tumors, draining lymph nodes, adjacent tissues. J lost 9 bases, V lost 0 bases, and 4 bases had no gene match. CDR1 is SGHRS and CDR2 is YFSETQ in the germline V gene. The CDR3 runs 15 residues. Samples came from axillary lymph nodes draining the breast cancer. TCRdb ran MiXCR on the multiplex PCR reads and lists one entry per CDR3 protein. The table lists some 170,000 distinct CDR3 sequences, about 34% of them singletons. The chain uses TRBV5-1 and TRBJ1-6; 9 bases are a match to TRBD1. Sequenced material: axillary lymph node tissue. This receptor was taken from a female donor with breast cancer. Some clones in this sample may be carry-over from other donors' samples. DNA of the CDR3: TGCGCCAGCAGCTTGGTGGGACAGGGCATTTCACCCCTCCACTTT. Protein: CASSLVGQGISPLHF.